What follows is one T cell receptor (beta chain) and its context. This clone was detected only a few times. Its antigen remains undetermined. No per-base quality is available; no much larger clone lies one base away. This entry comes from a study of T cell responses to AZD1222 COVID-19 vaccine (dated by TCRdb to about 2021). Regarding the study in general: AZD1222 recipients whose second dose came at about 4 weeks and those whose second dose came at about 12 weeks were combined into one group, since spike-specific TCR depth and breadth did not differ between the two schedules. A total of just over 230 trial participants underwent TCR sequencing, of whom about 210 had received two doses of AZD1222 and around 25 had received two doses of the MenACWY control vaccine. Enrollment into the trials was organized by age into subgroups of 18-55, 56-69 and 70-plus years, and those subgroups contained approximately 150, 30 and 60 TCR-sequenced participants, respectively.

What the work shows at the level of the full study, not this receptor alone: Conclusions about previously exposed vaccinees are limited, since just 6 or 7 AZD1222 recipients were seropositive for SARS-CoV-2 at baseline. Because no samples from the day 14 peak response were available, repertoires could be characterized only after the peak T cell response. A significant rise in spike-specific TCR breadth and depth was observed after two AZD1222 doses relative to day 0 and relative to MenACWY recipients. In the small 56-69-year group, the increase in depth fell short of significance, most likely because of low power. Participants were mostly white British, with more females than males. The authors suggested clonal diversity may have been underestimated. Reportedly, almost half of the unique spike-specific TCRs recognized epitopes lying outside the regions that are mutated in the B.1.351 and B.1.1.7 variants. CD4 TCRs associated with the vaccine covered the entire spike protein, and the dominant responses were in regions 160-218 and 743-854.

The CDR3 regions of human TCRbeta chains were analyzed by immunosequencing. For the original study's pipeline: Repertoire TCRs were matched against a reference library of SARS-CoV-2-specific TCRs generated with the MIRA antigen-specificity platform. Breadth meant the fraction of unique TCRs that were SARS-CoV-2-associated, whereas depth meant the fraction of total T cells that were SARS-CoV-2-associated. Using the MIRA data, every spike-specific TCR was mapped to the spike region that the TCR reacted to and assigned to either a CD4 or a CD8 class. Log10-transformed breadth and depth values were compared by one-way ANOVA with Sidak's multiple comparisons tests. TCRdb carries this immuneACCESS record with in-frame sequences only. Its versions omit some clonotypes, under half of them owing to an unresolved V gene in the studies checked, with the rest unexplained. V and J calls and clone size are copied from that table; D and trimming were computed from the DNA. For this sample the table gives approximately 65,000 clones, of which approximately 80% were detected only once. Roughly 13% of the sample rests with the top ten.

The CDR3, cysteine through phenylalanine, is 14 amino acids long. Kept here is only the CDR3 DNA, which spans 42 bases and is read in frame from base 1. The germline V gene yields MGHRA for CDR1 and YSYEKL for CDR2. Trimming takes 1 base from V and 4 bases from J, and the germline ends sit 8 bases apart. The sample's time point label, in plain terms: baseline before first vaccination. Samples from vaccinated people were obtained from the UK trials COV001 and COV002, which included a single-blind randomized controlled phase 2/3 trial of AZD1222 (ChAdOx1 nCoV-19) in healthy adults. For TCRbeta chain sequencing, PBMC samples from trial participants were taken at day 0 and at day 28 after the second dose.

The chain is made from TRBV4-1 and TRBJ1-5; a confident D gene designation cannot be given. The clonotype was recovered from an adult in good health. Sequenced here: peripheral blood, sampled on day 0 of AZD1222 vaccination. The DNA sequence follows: TGCGCCAGCAGCCAAGTTACAGCTAATCAGCCCCAGCATTTT. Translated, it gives CASSQVTANQPQHF.